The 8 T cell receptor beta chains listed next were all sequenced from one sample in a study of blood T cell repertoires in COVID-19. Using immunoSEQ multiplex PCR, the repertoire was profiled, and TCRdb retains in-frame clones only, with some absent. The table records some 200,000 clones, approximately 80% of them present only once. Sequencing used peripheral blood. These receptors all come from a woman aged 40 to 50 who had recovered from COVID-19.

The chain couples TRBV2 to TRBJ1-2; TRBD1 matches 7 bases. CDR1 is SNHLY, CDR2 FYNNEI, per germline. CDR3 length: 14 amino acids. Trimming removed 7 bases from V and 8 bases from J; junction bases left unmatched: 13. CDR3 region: CASTPWWQGVGYTF. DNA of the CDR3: TGTGCCAGCACCCCATGGTGGCAGGGGGTAGGCTACACCTTC.

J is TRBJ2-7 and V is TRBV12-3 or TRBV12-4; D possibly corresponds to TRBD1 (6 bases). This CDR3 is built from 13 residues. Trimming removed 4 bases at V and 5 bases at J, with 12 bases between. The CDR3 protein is CASSSGHRDEQYF. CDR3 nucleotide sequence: TGTGCCAGCAGTTCGGGACATCGGGACGAGCAGTACTTC.

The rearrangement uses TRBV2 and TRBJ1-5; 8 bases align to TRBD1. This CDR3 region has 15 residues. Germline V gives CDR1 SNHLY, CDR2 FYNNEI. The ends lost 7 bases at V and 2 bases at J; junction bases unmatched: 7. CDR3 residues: CASMGPGQGNQPQHF. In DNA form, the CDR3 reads TGTGCCAGCATGGGTCCGGGACAGGGCAATCAGCCCCAGCATTTT. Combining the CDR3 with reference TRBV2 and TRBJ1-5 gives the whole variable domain EPEVTQTPSHQVTQMGQEVILRCVPISNHLYFYWYRQILGQKVEFLVSFYNNEISEKSEIFDDQFSVERPDGSNFTLKIRSTKLEDSAMYFCASMGPGQGNQPQHFGDGTRLSIL.

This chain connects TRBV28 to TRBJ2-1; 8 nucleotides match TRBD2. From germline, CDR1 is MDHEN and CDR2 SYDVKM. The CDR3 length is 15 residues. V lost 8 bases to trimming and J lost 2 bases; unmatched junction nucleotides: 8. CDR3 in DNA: TGTGCCAGCCAAGCCGGGGGACTAGCCTACAATGAGCAGTTCTTC. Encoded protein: CASQAGGLAYNEQFF. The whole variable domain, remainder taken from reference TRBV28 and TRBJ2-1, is DVKVTQSSRYLVKRTGEKVFLECVQDMDHENMFWYRQDPGLGLRLIYFSYDVKMKEKGDIPEGYSVSREKKERFSLILESASTNQTSMYLCASQAGGLAYNEQFFGPGTRLTVL.

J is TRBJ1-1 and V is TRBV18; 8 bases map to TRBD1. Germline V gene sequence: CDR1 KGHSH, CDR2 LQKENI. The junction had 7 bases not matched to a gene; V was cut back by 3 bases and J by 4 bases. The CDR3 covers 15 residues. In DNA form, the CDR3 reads TGTGCCAGCTCACCTCAGACAGGGGAGCCCACTGAAGCTTTCTTT. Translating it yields CASSPQTGEPTEAFF.

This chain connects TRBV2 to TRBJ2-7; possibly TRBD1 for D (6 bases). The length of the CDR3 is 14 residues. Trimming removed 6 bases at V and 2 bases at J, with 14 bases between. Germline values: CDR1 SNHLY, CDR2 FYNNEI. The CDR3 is CASREGTLTYEQYF. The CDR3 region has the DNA TGTGCCAGCAGAGAGGGGACACTGACCTACGAGCAGTACTTC.

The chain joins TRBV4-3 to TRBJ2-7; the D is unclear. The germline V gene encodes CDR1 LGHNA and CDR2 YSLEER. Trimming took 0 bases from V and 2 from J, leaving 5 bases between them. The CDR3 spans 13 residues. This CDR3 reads CASSQDSTYEQYF. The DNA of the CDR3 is TGCGCCAGCAGCCAAGACAGTACCTACGAGCAGTACTTC.

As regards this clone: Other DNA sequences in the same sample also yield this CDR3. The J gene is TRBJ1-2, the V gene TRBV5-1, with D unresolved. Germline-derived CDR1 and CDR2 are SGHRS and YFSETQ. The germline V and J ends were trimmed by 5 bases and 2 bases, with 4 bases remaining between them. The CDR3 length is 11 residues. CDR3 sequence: CASRANYGYTF. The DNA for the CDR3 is TGCGCCAGCAGGGCAAACTATGGCTACACCTTC.